This T cell receptor (beta chain) is drawn from a study of immune evolution from preneoplasia to lung adenocarcinoma (dated by TCRdb to the early 2020s). In terms of the full investigation: HLA loss of heterozygosity was observed in roughly 6.8%, 16% and 36% of AIS, MIA and ADC lesions, respectively, and was not observed in any AAH lesions. The study profiled immune contexture across lung adenocarcinoma precursors and invasive adenocarcinoma using immune gene expression, TCR sequencing and multiplex immunofluorescence. Resected precursor lesions (AAH, AIS, MIA) and invasive adenocarcinomas were compared with paired morphologically normal lung tissue. Sample size was determined by specimen availability and not by a prior power calculation. The immune data were integrated with whole exome sequencing and methylation data from the same cohort of nodules. In total, the cohort included 50 to 65 patients with pulmonary nodules, all of whom underwent surgical resection. The TCR sequencing data were obtained from 51 patients. It was reported in the study that roughly 100 samples were used for TCR sequencing. POLYSOLVER was used to infer Class I HLA alleles from exome data, while LOHHLA was used to detect allele-specific HLA loss.

Summary of the overall study and its limitations: Because all patients were from Japan and China, applicability to Western populations was uncertain. The highest T cell clonality was observed in KRAS-mutant nodules compared with EGFR-mutant or double wild-type lesions. The highest top T cell clone frequencies were observed in normal lung, and a progressive decrease in top T cell clone frequencies appeared to occur from AAH through AIS, MIA and invasive adenocarcinoma. Findings were based on association rather than direct causation; larger cohorts with long-term follow-up and longitudinal biopsies were deemed needed. Clonality was highest in normal lung, while later-stage lesions appeared to have lower clonality but higher T cell density and diversity.

Resection was performed on patients in Japan or China between about 2014 and 2017. Histologic diagnosis of each case was confirmed independently by two lung cancer pathologists on H&E slides. For nucleic acid extraction, premalignant or tumor cells were enriched by macro-dissection following pathologic assessment. FFPE tissue was used for DNA isolation with the AllPrep DNA/RNA FFPE Kit. Concerning this clone itself: The antigen it recognizes is unknown. No per-base quality is available; no much larger clone lies one base away.

The germline V gene sets CDR1 to MNHEY and CDR2 to SVGAGI. Inclusive of the bounding cysteine and phenylalanine, the CDR3 is 15 residues long. The read is trimmed to its CDR3 DNA, 45 bases read in frame from base 1. Trimming takes 0 bases from V and 2 bases from J, and the germline ends sit 5 bases apart. The immunoSEQ hsTCRbeta Kit was used to sequence TCR beta CDR3 regions from DNA. The authors' pipeline ran thus. The ImmunoSEQ Analyzer was used to analyse the TCR sequencing data. T cell clonality was defined as 1 minus Pielou's evenness, as computed on productive rearrangements. To measure T cell diversity, the inverse Simpson index was applied to productive templates. T cell density was TCR beta template counts normalized to usable DNA, estimated by amplifying and sequencing housekeeping genes. Two-sided Kruskal-Wallis tests were used to compare TCR metrics across histologic stages. TCRdb carries this immuneACCESS record with in-frame sequences only. Its versions omit some clonotypes, under half of them owing to an unresolved V gene in the studies checked, with the rest unexplained. The DNA was the basis for D and trimming; V, J and clone size are from that table. In this sample the table shows under 6,500 clones, over 80% of which occur a single time. Jointly, the top ten make up around 3.9% of the sample.

The V and J segments used are TRBV6-5 and TRBJ2-6, with the D call tentatively TRBD1 or TRBD2, each fitting 5 bases. This receptor was obtained from a person between 60 and 79 years old with lung adenocarcinoma. Material for sequencing was FFPE minimally invasive lung adenocarcinoma tissue. Sample cell subset or site, as interpreted from the label and publication: micro-invasive lung adenocarcinoma (MIA). The CDR3 protein is CASSYSGAGANVLTF. The sequenced DNA: TGTGCCAGCAGTTACTCGGGGGCTGGGGCCAACGTCCTGACTTTC.